This is a list of T cell receptor beta chains from one sample in a study of blood T cell repertoires in COVID-19. Profiled with immunoSEQ multiplex PCR; TCRdb holds only in-frame clones, not every one. The sample has approximately 150,000 clones, approximately 86% seen once. The sample comprised peripheral blood. The origin of the receptors is a woman between 50 and 59 years old with acute or convalescent COVID-19. Each CDR3 is given with its conserved first and last residue. D genes are given only for firm matches. Only some rows state a clone size, as once, few, many or a class for expanded clones.

TRBD2 | TRBJ2-1 | TRBV3-1/TRBV3-2 | . | TGTGCCAGCAGCCAAGAACCAACGCTAGCGGGAGGGGAGAATGAGCAGTTCTTC | CASSQEPTLAGGENEQFF
. | TRBJ2-7 | TRBV30 | . | TGTGCCTGGAGTGTGGTGCCTCTCGAGGAGCAGTACTTC | CAWSVVPLEEQYF
TRBD2 | TRBJ2-3 | TRBV7-6 | . | TGTGCCAGCAGCTTAGTAGCGGGGGGCGGCACAGATACGCAGTATTTT | CASSLVAGGGTDTQYF
. | TRBJ2-3 | TRBV7-8 | few | TGTGCCAGCAGCTTAGAGGGGCGCGGCACAGATACGCAGTATTTT | CASSLEGRGTDTQYF
. | TRBJ1-1 | TRBV13 | . | TGTGCCAGCAGCCCTCGTCGGGTTACTGAAGCTTTCTTT | CASSPRRVTEAFF
. | TRBJ2-7 | TRBV15 | . | TGTGCCACCAGCAGAGATGCGGGGGCCCACGAGCAGTACTTC | CATSRDAGAHEQYF
. | TRBJ2-7 | TRBV19 | . | TGTGCCAGTAGGAGTAATCCGGGACAAGACTACGAGCAGTACTTC | CASRSNPGQDYEQYF
TRBD2 | TRBJ2-7 | TRBV5-1 | . | TGCGCCAGCAGCTTGACAGGACTAGCGGGAGGCCCCTACGAGCAGTACTTC | CASSLTGLAGGPYEQYF
. | TRBJ2-3 | TRBV6-5 | . | TGTGCCAGCAGTTTAGCGCTCAGCACAGATACGCAGTATTTT | CASSLALSTDTQYF
. | TRBJ1-2 | TRBV19 | . | TGTGCCAGTAGTATGAGGACAGAAAATGGCTACACCTTC | CASSMRTENGYTF
TRBD2 | TRBJ2-7 | TRBV20-1 | . | TGCAGTGCTAGTAGCGGGACTAGCGGCTTATACGAGCAGTACTTC | CSASSGTSGLYEQYF
TRBD1 | TRBJ2-7 | TRBV27 | . | TGTGCCAGCAGTTCCTGGACAGGGATCGAGCAGTACTTC | CASSSWTGIEQYF
. | TRBJ2-2 | TRBV9 | . | TGTGCCAGCAGCTATCGCACCGGGGAGCTGTTTTTT | CASSYRTGELFF
TRBD1 | TRBJ2-4 | TRBV30 | . | TGTGCCTGGAGGACAGGGGGCTCGAACATTCAGTACTTC | CAWRTGGSNIQYF
TRBD2 | TRBJ2-3 | TRBV28 | . | TGTGCCAGCAGTCCGGGGACTAGCGGACCCTTAGATACGCAGTATTTT | CASSPGTSGPLDTQYF
. | TRBJ1-3 | TRBV30 | once | TGTGCCTGGAGTTGGGGGACACCCTTCTCTGGAAACACCATATATTTT | CAWSWGTPFSGNTIYF
. | TRBJ1-4 | TRBV5-1 | . | TGCGCCAGCAGCTTGGGCCCAGGGGTTAATGAAAAACTGTTTTTT | CASSLGPGVNEKLFF
TRBD1 | TRBJ1-1 | TRBV28 | . | TGTGCCAGCACCCCCGGGACAGGGAATTTTGGGGCTTTCTTT | CASTPGTGNFGAFF
TRBD1 | TRBJ1-1 | TRBV30 | once | TGTGCCTGGCATCCGGGACAGGGCGTTGGCGCTGAAGCTTTCTTT | CAWHPGQGVGAEAFF
TRBD1 | TRBJ2-7 | TRBV4-1 | . | TGCGCCAGCAGCATTAGATACACAGGGGCCTCCCCCTCCTACGAGCAGTACTTC | CASSIRYTGASPSYEQYF
. | TRBJ2-2 | TRBV30 | . | TGTGCCTGGAGTGTACGGCGGGGCGGGGAGCTGTTTTTT | CAWSVRRGGELFF
TRBD1 | TRBJ2-2 | TRBV29-1 | . | TGCAGCGGCCAGACAGGGGGCTCAACCGGGGAGCTGTTTTTT | CSGQTGGSTGELFF